The entry below describes one T cell receptor (beta chain). This clone has just a few counts. The antigen this receptor binds is unknown. No base quality values were provided; no much bigger clone lies one nucleotide off. The data belong to a study of a mutant IDH1 vaccine in newly diagnosed glioma (dated by TCRdb to the early 2020s). Looking at the study overall: Eight vaccinations were administered to patients in weeks 1, 3, 5, 7, 11, 15, 19 and 23, corresponding to visits V03 through V10. Six visits were used for peripheral blood collection: V03 (baseline), V05, V07, V10, V12 and V13. Of the approximately 34 treated patients, 62.5% were male and approximately 38% were female, and a mean age of roughly 41 years was recorded. For exploratory analyses, around 26 treated patients had longitudinal TCRB deep sequencing done wherever samples were available. Vaccination began 4-6 weeks after radiotherapy alone, or alongside temozolomide cycles in the chemotherapy-containing groups. Before enrollment, patients had received standard therapy of radiotherapy alone, temozolomide alone, or radiochemotherapy with temozolomide; most received the combination.

What the authors observed across the whole study: Across multiple MHC alleles, vaccine-induced immune responses were seen in just over 90% of patients. According to the authors, sample limitations meant that analyses of patient blood samples could not be reproduced. Selection of PBMC samples for TCRB deep sequencing was based on availability. No apparent relationship was observed between pseudoprogression and alterations in the top peripheral T cell clonotypes detected by TCRB sequencing.

The trim is 0 bases for V and 6 bases for J, with a gap of 3 bases between the germline ends. The CDR3 goes from the cysteine to the phenylalanine over 11 residues. The kept DNA is CDR3 alone, 33 bases in frame from the first base. From a lookup of the germline V gene (reference sequence), CDR1 and CDR2 are GTSNPN and SVGIG. The sample's time point, from its label and the paper: week 23, last vaccination. A 20-mer mutant IDH1 peptide at 300 micrograms in Montanide made up each vaccine dose, which was injected subcutaneously together with topical imiquimod. Donors had newly diagnosed WHO grade 3 or 4 IDH1-mutant astrocytomas with loss of nuclear ATRX. The samples were drawn from NOA16, a multicentre, single-arm, open-label phase I trial in Germany that tested a mutant IDH1 peptide vaccine in humans for the first time. Genomic DNA for TCRB sequencing was extracted from EDTA blood using the DNeasy Blood and Tissue Kit.

Library prep was done by the immunoSEQ multiplex PCR assay. Following the manufacturer's protocol, the hsTCRB Kit was used to amplify rearranged TCR beta chain sequences. TCRB libraries were sequenced on an Illumina MiSeq. The authors' analysis ran thus. The proprietary platform of the kit vendor was used for demultiplexing, trimming and gene mapping. TCRdb retrieved this table from immuneACCESS and kept in-frame rearrangements only. Not all clones are present; in checked studies, unresolved V genes account for under half, and no reason is known for the remainder. The V and J calls and clone size were taken over from that table, and D and trimming were inferred from the DNA. The sample yields about 20,000 clones; roughly 86% were counted once. The top ten hold roughly 13% of the sample.

Sequencing was performed on PBMCs, taken from a glioma patient whose treatment included an IDH1 peptide vaccine. The V and J genes are TRBV30 and TRBJ1-5; the D gene cannot be named for sure. The clonotype originates from a man aged 25-40 years with glioma. The base sequence is TGTGCCTGGAGTGTAGGTCAGCCCCAGCATTTT. It codes for CAWSVGQPQHF. This CDR3, with the reference TRBV30 and TRBJ1-5 proteins standing in past its ends, gives the full variable domain SQTIHQWPATLVQPVGSPLSLECTVEGTSNPNLYWYRQAAGRGLQLLFYSVGIGQISSEVPQNLSASRPQDRQFILSSKKLLLSDSGFYLCAWSVGQPQHFGDGTRLSIL.